Shown below are 14 T cell receptor beta chains from a single sample sequenced in a study of early T cells in non-severe SARS-CoV-2 infection. A single record per CDR3 protein comes from TCRdb applying MiXCR to the 5' RACE reads. This table has about 77,000 distinct CDR3 sequences, about a sixth appearing once. Sequences were obtained from whole blood. All receptors come from an adult who was a healthcare worker with PCR-confirmed SARS-CoV-2 infection or an uninfected control (not recorded which).

V gene TRBV14 combines with J gene TRBJ2-1; possibly TRBD1 for D (5 bases). CDR1 SGHDN and CDR2 FVKESK come from the germline V gene. The CDR3 consists of 18 residues. Trimming pared 1 base from V and 4 bases from J, leaving 20 bases between. Here the CDR3 reads CASSQGKGYRSTYNEQFF. In DNA, the CDR3 is TGTGCCAGCAGCCAAGGAAAAGGGTACAGGAGTACTTACAATGAGCAGTTCTTC.

A few counts support this clonotype. J is TRBJ2-2 and V is TRBV10-3; no clear D. The length of the CDR3 is 16 residues. Germline V lookup: CDR1 ENHRY, CDR2 SYGVKD. Trimming removed 0 bases from V and 0 bases from J, with 8 bases in between. The CDR3 region is CAISESRRTNTGELFF. CDR3 nucleotide sequence: TGTGCCATCAGTGAGTCGCGACGGACGAACACCGGGGAGCTGTTTTTT.

This clonotype was detected a few times. The V and J genes are TRBV29-1 and TRBJ2-1, with 9 nucleotides matching TRBD2. The CDR3 is made up of 17 amino acids. CDR1 is SQVTM and CDR2 is ANQGSEA in the germline V gene. V dropped 7 bases and J dropped 10; count of bases not matched to a gene: 23. The CDR3 loop is CSAQGTSRIRKGLEQFF. CDR3 coding DNA: TGCAGCGCCCAGGGGACTAGCAGGATTAGAAAGGGCTTGGAGCAGTTCTTC.

This clonotype was found a few times. The CDR3 spells CASSLRQGLGTDTQYF. The CDR3 bases are TGTGCCAGCAGCTTACGTCAGGGGCTGGGCACAGATACGCAGTATTTT. The V and J genes are TRBV5-5 and TRBJ2-3; D possibly corresponds to TRBD1 (6 bases). There are 16 residues in the CDR3. V shed 2 bases and J shed 1 base, with 14 bases lying between them. The germline gives CDR1 SGHKS, CDR2 YYEKEE (reference sequence).

This clonotype was counted between two and nine times. V usage is TRBV5-1 and J usage is TRBJ2-1, with D possibly TRBD2 on 6 matching bases. The CDR3 is 15 residues long. Deletions cut 1 base from V and 9 bases from J, with 17 bases between. CDR1 SGHRS and CDR2 YFSETQ come from the germline V gene. CDR3 loop: CASSLSSGGGGEQFF. The CDR3 region has the DNA TGCGCCAGCAGCTTGTCCTCCGGGGGAGGAGGTGAGCAGTTCTTC.

V and J are TRBV11-2 and TRBJ2-1, with a weak D call TRBD2 (5 bases). The ends were cut back, 5 bases at V and 10 bases at J, with 18 bases in the middle. The CDR3 extends over 14 amino acids. Per the germline V gene, CDR1 is SGHAT and CDR2 is FQNNGV. The CDR3 DNA reads as TGTGCCAGCAGCCCACCCGGGGTGCTTATGGAGCAGTTCTTC. It is translated as CASSPPGVLMEQFF.

This chain connects TRBV28 to TRBJ2-3; D possibly corresponds to TRBD1 (6 bases). Germline V CDR1 and CDR2: MDHEN, SYDVKM. The CDR3 loop spans 14 amino acids. The V end lost 6 bases, the J end lost 5 bases, and 15 bases lay between the germline ends. Written as DNA, the CDR3 is TGTGCCAGCAGCGTACCCATCAGGGGAGATACGCAGTATTTT. Its translation: CASSVPIRGDTQYF.

The CDR3 coding sequence is TGTGCCAGCAGTCCGGGACTAGCGGGGGGCCCACGGCCCAATGAGCAGTTCTTC. Its translation: CASSPGLAGGPRPNEQFF. The V call is TRBV12-3 or TRBV12-4, the J call TRBJ2-1; 15 bases match TRBD2. The trim removed 5 bases at V and 6 bases at J, leaving 11 bases unmatched. The CDR3 spans 18 residues.

There are a few counts of this clonotype. The chain uses TRBV18 and TRBJ2-1; weak D call: TRBD2 (6 bases). V was trimmed by 6 bases and J by 9 bases, leaving 9 bases between them. The germline CDR1 and CDR2 sequences are KGHSH and LQKENI. CDR3 length equals 11 residues. As DNA, the CDR3 is TGTGCCAGCTCCCCCGGGAGTGAGCAGTTCTTC. This sequence encodes CASSPGSEQFF.

The table lists this clonotype with many counts. At one end the junction does not follow the germline gene, possibly because of a read error. This chain uses TRBV7-7 with TRBJ1-1, with TRBD1 matching 9 bases. CDR1 and CDR2 (germline): SSHAT, FNYEAQ (reference sequence). CDR3 size: 13 residues. The CDR3 region is CASSLDRGTEAFF. In nucleotides, the CDR3 is TGTGCTAGCAGCTTGGACAGGGGCACTGAAGCTTTCTTT.

The V and J genes are TRBV28 and TRBJ1-4; TRBD1 might be the D (5 bases). The germline V gene has CDR1 MDHEN and CDR2 SYDVKM. The length of the CDR3 is 12 residues. The V end was cut by 5 bases, the J end by 15 bases, with 16 bases between. In DNA form, the CDR3 reads TGTGCCAGCAGTGGGGGGAGGCGTACTTTGTTTTTT. Its translation is CASSGGRRTLFF. The whole variable domain, filled in from reference TRBV28 and TRBJ1-4, reads DVKVTQSSRYLVKRTGEKVFLECVQDMDHENMFWYRQDPGLGLRLIYFSYDVKMKEKGDIPEGYSVSREKKERFSLILESASTNQTSMYLCASSGGRRTLFFGSGTQLSVL.

The V call is TRBV5-1, the J call TRBJ1-2; D gene unclear. This CDR3 contains 13 residues. Germline V gene sequence: CDR1 SGHRS, CDR2 YFSETQ. V gave up 4 bases and J gave up 8 bases, with 15 bases separating them. As DNA, the CDR3 is TGCGCCAGCAGCCCCGCCGCACTTGAGGGCTACACCTTC. It codes for CASSPAALEGYTF.

This clonotype was detected many times. J is TRBJ2-7 and V is TRBV11-2; 7 nucleotides line up with TRBD1. This CDR3 comprises 17 residues. CDR1 and CDR2 (germline): SGHAT, FQNNGV. V dropped 1 base and J dropped 3; count of bases not matched to a gene: 12. The CDR3 DNA sequence: TGTGCCAGCAGCTTAGGGACAGGCGGAGTGCTGGGCTACGAGCAGTACTTC. Protein: CASSLGTGGVLGYEQYF. Drawing the rest from reference TRBV11-2 and TRBJ2-7, the complete variable domain is EAGVAQSPRYKIIEKRQSVAFWCNPISGHATLYWYQQILGQGPKLLIQFQNNGVVDDSQLPKDRFSAERLKGVDSTLKIQPAKLEDSAVYLCASSLGTGGVLGYEQYFGPGTRLTVT.

In its sample, this clonotype was seen a few times. V gene TRBV10-2 combines with J gene TRBJ2-7; 7 bases are shared with TRBD2. The germline V gene has CDR1 WSHSY and CDR2 SAAADI. J was trimmed by 13 bases and V by 4 bases; bases with no gene match: 16. The CDR3 spans 14 residues. The CDR3 DNA sequence: TGCGCCAGCAGTGCCGGGACTACCTCTACGAGCGTCTACTTC. The encoded protein is CASSAGTTSTSVYF.